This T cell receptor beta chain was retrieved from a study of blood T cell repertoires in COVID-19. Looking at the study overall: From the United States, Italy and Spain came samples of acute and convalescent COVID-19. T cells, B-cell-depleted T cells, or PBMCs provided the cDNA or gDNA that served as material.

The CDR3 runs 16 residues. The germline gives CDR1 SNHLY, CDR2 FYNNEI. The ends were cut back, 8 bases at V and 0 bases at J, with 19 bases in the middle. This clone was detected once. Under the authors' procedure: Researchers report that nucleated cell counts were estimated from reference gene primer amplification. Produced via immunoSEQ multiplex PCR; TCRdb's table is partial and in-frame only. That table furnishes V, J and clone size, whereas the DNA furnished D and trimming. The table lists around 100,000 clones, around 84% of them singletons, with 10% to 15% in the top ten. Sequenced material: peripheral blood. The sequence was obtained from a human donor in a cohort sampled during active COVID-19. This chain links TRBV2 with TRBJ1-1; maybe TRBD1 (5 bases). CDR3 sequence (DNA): TGTGCCAGCTACGAGACAGAACAACTAATGAACACTGAAGCTTTCTTT. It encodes CASYETEQLMNTEAFF. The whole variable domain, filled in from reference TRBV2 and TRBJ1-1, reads EPEVTQTPSHQVTQMGQEVILRCVPISNHLYFYWYRQILGQKVEFLVSFYNNEISEKSEIFDDQFSVERPDGSNFTLKIRSTKLEDSAMYFCASYETEQLMNTEAFFGQGTRLTVV.